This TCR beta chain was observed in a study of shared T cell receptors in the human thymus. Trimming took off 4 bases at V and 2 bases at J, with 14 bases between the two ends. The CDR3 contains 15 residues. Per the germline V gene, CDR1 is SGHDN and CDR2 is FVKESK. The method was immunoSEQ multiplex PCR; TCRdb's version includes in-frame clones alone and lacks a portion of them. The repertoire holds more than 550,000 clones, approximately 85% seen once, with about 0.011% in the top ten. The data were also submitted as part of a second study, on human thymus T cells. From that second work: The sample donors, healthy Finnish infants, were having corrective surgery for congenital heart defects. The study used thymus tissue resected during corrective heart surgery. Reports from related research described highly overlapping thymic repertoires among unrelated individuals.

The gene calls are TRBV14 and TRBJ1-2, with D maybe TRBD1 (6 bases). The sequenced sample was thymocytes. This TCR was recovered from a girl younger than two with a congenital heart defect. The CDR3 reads CASSPRTARNYGYTF. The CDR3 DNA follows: TGTGCCAGCAGCCCCCGGACAGCTCGGAACTATGGCTACACCTTC.